The clone carrying this TCR beta chain was seen a few times. Its antigen remains unknown. CDR1 SEHNR and CDR2 FQNEAQ come from the germline V gene (reference sequence). With 5 bases clipped from V and 5 bases from J, the junction kept 12 bases outside the gene matches. There are 16 residues in the CDR3. The sample comes from a study of CD8+ T cells in alopecia areata. Regarding the study as a whole: Compared with normal scalp, lesional scalp had higher clonality and more expanded CD8+ clones.

Samples from alopecia areata patients were lesional scalp punch biopsies and peripheral blood. RNA was isolated and reverse transcribed to cDNA, the sequencing template. Profiled with immunoSEQ multiplex PCR; TCRdb holds only in-frame clones, not every one. The sample has roughly 60,000 clones; 44% are singletons. V gene TRBV7-9 combines with J gene TRBJ2-5, with TRBD2 matching 9 bases. The sample comprised NKG2D-low CD8+ T cells sorted from blood. This TCR came from a human donor with alopecia areata. Here the CDR3 DNA reads TGTGCCAGCAGCCCTCGACTAGCGGCCCTGAGGGAGACCCAGTACTTC. It codes for CASSPRLAALRETQYF.